These T cell receptor beta chains were read from a single sample in a study of cytomegalovirus exposure and HLA in healthy donors. Method: immunoSEQ multiplex PCR; TCRdb's copy keeps in-frame clones and lacks some. The repertoire consists of about 160,000 clones, with about 68% occurring once and the leading ten covering 2% to 3%. Sequencing was done on a sample of PBMCs. Receptors originate from a female donor in good health and CMV-seronegative. CDR3s include the opening cysteine and the closing phenylalanine or tryptophan. The order of the fields is D gene, J gene, clone size, V gene, CDR3 DNA, CDR3 protein. D genes are given only for firm matches. Only some rows state a clone size, as once, few, many or a class for expanded clones.

TRBD2 | TRBJ2-1 | NA | TRBV6-1 | TGTGCCAGCAGTGAAGCCGCTAGCGGGGGCTCCTACAATGAGCAGTTCTTC | CASSEAASGGSYNEQFF
NA | TRBJ1-5 | NA | TRBV19 | TGTGCCAGTAGTATACAGGGCGGTCAGCCCCAGCATTTT | CASSIQGGQPQHF
TRBD1 | TRBJ2-7 | few | TRBV12-5 | TGTGCTAGTGGCGCGCCGGACAGGGGTTACGAGCAGTACTTC | CASGAPDRGYEQYF
NA | TRBJ1-2 | NA | TRBV18 | TGTGCCAGCTCCCGGCCCGGAGGGCGCCACGGCTATGGCTACACCTTC | CASSRPGGRHGYGYTF
TRBD2 | TRBJ2-3 | NA | TRBV5-1 | TGCGCCAGCAGCTCACTAGCGGCAGATACGCAGTATTTT | CASSSLAADTQYF
NA | TRBJ1-1 | NA | TRBV6-5 | TGTGCCAGCACCCCGGGGGGAATAGACACTGAAGCTTTCTTT | CASTPGGIDTEAFF
NA | TRBJ2-1 | NA | TRBV7-2 | TGTGCCAGCAGCTTGGGGACATTCTACAATGAGCAGTTCTTC | CASSLGTFYNEQFF
TRBD2 | TRBJ2-3 | few | TRBV7-3 | TGTGCCAGCAGCTTAACGGCTAGCGGGGCCCCCCCCCACGATACGCAGTATTTT | CASSLTASGAPPHDTQYF
NA | TRBJ2-2 | NA | TRBV11-2 | TGTGCCAGCAGCTTAGCCGGTATTACCACCGGGGAGCTGTTTTTT | CASSLAGITTGELFF
NA | TRBJ2-7 | NA | TRBV7-2 | TGTGCCAGCAGCCCCGGTTTGGGCCCAGGCTACGAGCAGTACTTC | CASSPGLGPGYEQYF
TRBD2 | TRBJ2-1 | NA | TRBV2 | TGTGCCAGCACCGAAGGACTAGCGGCATACAATGAGCAGTTCTTC | CASTEGLAAYNEQFF
TRBD2 | TRBJ2-1 | NA | TRBV19 | TGTGCCAGCTCGGGACTAGCGGGGTACAATGAGCAGTTCTTC | CASSGLAGYNEQFF
NA | TRBJ2-1 | few | TRBV7-2 | TGTGCCAGCAGCGATGGACGGAGGGGCAACAATGAGCAGTTCTTC | CASSDGRRGNNEQFF
TRBD1 | TRBJ1-4 | NA | TRBV6-6 | TGTGCCAGCAGTACGGGACAGCATAATGAAAAACTGTTTTTT | CASSTGQHNEKLFF
NA | TRBJ1-1 | NA | TRBV9 | TGTGCCAGCAGCGTATCAGGGAAGGCTGAAGCTTTCTTT | CASSVSGKAEAFF
NA | TRBJ2-5 | NA | TRBV19 | TGTGCCAGTAGAGACCTAGGAGGAGAGACCCAGTACTTC | CASRDLGGETQYF
NA | TRBJ1-1 | few | TRBV4-2 | TGTGCCAGCAGCCAAGACCGCACTGAAGCTTTCTTT | CASSQDRTEAFF
NA | TRBJ2-7 | NA | TRBV28 | TGTGCCAGCAGTGGGGCGGATGAATTCTCCTACGAGCAGTACTTC | CASSGADEFSYEQYF
TRBD1 | TRBJ1-1 | NA | TRBV5-1 | TGCGCCAGCAGTACGGGACAGGGGAACACTGAAGCTTTCTTT | CASSTGQGNTEAFF
TRBD1 | TRBJ1-5 | NA | TRBV6-1 | TGTGCCAGCAGTGAAGGGACCGGGACAGGATATCAGCCCCAGCATTTT | CASSEGTGTGYQPQHF
TRBD2 | TRBJ2-7 | NA | TRBV4-1 | TGCGCCAGCAGCCAAGGGTCGGGACTAGCGAGGGACGAGCAGTACTTC | CASSQGSGLARDEQYF
NA | TRBJ2-5 | NA | TRBV11-2 | TGTGCCAGCAGCTTAGATCAGGAGACCCAGTACTTC | CASSLDQETQYF
NA | TRBJ1-2 | NA | TRBV7-9 | TGTGCCAGCAGCTTCCGGGACTCGGGCTACACCTTC | CASSFRDSGYTF
NA | TRBJ2-1 | NA | TRBV10-2 | TGCGCCAGCCTTAGCCCTAGCTCCTACAATGAGCAGTTCTTC | CASLSPSSYNEQFF
TRBD2 | TRBJ2-5 | once | TRBV7-2 | TGTGCCAGCAGCCTGGAAGCGGGGGGGATTAAAGAGACCCAGTACTTC | CASSLEAGGIKETQYF
NA | TRBJ1-5 | once | TRBV6-5 | TGTGCCAGCAGTTCCGGGAATCAGCCCCAGCATTTT | CASSSGNQPQHF
NA | TRBJ2-4 | few | TRBV7-9 | TGTGCCAGCAGCTTAGTCGGAGGTGGCATTCAGTACTTC | CASSLVGGGIQYF
NA | TRBJ1-1 | many | TRBV5-6 | TGTGCCAGCAGCTTGCGCGGCACTGAAGCTTTCTTT | CASSLRGTEAFF
TRBD2 | TRBJ2-2 | NA | TRBV5-1 | TGCGCCAGCAGCCCGACTAGCGGGGGCTTAGACACCGGGGAGCTGTTTTTT | CASSPTSGGLDTGELFF
TRBD2 | TRBJ2-2 | NA | TRBV9 | TGTGCCAGCAGCGGGAGACTAGCGAGCCACACCGGGGAGCTGTTTTTT | CASSGRLASHTGELFF